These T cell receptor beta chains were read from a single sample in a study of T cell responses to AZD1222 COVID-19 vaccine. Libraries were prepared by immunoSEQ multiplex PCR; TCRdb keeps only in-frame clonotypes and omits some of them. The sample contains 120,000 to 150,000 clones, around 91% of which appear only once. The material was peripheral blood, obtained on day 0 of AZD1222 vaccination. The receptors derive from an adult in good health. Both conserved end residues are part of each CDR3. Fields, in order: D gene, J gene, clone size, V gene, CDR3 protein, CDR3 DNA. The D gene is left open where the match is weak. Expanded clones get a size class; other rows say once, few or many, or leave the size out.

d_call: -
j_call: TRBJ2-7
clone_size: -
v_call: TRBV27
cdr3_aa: CASSLGLLYEQYF
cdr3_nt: TGTGCCAGCAGTCTGGGACTTCTCTACGAGCAGTACTTC

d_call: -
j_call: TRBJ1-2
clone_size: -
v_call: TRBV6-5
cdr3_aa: CAIREGSYGYTF
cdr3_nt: TGTGCCATACGAGAGGGGAGCTATGGCTACACCTTC

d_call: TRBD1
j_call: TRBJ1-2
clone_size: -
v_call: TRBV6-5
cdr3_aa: CASSPTGGNYGYTF
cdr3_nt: TGTGCCAGCAGCCCAACAGGGGGCAACTATGGCTACACCTTC

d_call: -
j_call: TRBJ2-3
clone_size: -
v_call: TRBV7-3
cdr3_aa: CASSLTRADTQYF
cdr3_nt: TGTGCCAGCAGCTTAACTCGTGCAGATACGCAGTATTTT

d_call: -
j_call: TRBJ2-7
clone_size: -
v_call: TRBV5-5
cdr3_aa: CASSFAAGSPYEQYF
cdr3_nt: TGTGCCAGCAGCTTCGCGGCGGGTTCACCCTACGAGCAGTACTTC

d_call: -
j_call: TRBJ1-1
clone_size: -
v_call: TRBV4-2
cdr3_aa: CASSQEMRGFTEAFF
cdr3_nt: TGTGCCAGCAGCCAAGAAATGAGGGGATTCACTGAAGCTTTCTTT

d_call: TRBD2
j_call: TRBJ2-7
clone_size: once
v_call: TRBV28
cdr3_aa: CASSLRGEQYF
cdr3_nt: TGTGCCAGCAGTTTGCGGGGGGAGCAGTACTTC

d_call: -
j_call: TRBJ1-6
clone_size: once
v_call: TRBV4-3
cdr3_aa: CASSPRGSSPLHF
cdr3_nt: TGCGCCAGCAGCCCCAGGGGTAGCTCACCCCTCCACTTT

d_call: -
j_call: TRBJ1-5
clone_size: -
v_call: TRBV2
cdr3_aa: CASSGIGVGQPQHF
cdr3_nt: TGTGCCAGCAGTGGTATAGGGGTCGGTCAGCCCCAGCATTTT

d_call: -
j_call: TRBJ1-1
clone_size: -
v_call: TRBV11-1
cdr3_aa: CASSFSGTTEAFF
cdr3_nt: TGTGCCAGCAGCTTTTCAGGGACCACTGAAGCTTTCTTT

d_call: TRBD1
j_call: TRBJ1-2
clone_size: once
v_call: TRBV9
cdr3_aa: CASSTRTGLAYTF
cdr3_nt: TGTGCCAGCAGCACCCGGACAGGGCTTGCCTACACCTTC

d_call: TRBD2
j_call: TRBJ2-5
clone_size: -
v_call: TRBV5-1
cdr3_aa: CASSSQTSGSETQYF
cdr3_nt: TGCGCCAGCAGCTCACAGACTAGCGGGTCAGAGACCCAGTACTTC

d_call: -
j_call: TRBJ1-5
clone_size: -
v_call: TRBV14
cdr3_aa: CASSGGLTQPQHF
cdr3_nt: TGTGCCAGCAGCGGGGGCCTAACTCAGCCCCAGCATTTT

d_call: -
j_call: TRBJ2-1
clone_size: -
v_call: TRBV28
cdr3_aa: CASSPQRDYNEQFF
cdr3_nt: TGTGCCAGCAGTCCACAGAGAGATTACAATGAGCAGTTCTTC

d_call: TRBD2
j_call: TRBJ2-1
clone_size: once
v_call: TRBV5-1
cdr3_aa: CASSLTLAGGYEQFF
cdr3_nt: TGCGCCAGCAGCTTGACACTAGCGGGGGGGTATGAGCAGTTCTTC

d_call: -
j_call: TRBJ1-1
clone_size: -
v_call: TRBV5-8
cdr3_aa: CASSLAVLSEAFF
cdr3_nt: TGTGCCAGCAGCTTGGCAGTCCTATCTGAAGCTTTCTTT

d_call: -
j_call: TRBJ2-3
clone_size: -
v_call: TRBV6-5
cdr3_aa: CASGGSTDTQYF
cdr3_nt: TGTGCCAGCGGGGGTAGCACAGATACGCAGTATTTT

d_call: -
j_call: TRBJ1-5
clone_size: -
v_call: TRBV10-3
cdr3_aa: CAISESSDSNQPQHF
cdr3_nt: TGTGCCATCAGTGAGTCATCAGATAGCAATCAGCCCCAGCATTTT

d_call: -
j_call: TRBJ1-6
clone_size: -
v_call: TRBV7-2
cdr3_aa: CASSNMRSEGLYNSPLHF
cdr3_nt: TGTGCCAGCAGCAATATGCGGAGCGAGGGGCTATATAATTCACCCCTCCACTTT

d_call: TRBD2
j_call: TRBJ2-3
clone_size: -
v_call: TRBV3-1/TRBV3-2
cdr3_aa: CASMAGGKNTDTQYF
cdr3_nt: TGTGCCAGCATGGCGGGGGGGAAAAACACAGATACGCAGTATTTT

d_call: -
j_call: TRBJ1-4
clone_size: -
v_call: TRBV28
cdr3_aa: CASSLPQGNNEKLFF
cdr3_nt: TGTGCCAGCAGTCTGCCTCAGGGAAATAATGAAAAACTGTTTTTT

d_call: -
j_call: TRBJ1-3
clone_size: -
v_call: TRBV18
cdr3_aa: CASSSARSGNTIYF
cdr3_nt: TGTGCCAGCTCCTCAGCGCGCTCTGGAAACACCATATATTTT

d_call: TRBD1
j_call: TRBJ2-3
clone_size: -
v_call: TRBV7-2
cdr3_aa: CASSLEATGWSDTQYF
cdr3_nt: TGTGCCAGCAGCTTAGAGGCGACAGGGTGGTCAGATACGCAGTATTTT

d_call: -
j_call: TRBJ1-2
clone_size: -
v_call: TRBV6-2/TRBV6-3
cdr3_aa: CASSYTSYGYTF
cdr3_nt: TGTGCCAGCAGTTACACGAGCTATGGCTACACCTTC

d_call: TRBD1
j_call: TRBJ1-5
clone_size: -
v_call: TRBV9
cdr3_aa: CASSPRTGGQPQHF
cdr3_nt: TGTGCCAGCAGCCCCCGGACAGGGGGGCAGCCCCAGCATTTT

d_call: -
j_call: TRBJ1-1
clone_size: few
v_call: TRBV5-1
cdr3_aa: CASSQQTETQAFF
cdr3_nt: TGCGCCAGCAGCCAGCAGACAGAGACCCAAGCTTTCTTT

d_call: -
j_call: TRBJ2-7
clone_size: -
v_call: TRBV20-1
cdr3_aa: CSASFGQGDEQYF
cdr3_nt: TGCAGTGCTAGTTTCGGTCAGGGTGACGAGCAGTACTTC

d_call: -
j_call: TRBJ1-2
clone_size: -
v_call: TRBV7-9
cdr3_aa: CASSLGSDYGYTF
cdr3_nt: TGTGCCAGCAGCTTAGGGTCGGACTATGGCTACACCTTC

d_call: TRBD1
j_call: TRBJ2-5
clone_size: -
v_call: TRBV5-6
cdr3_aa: CASSWVQGEETQYF
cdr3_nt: TGTGCCAGCAGCTGGGTACAGGGGGAAGAGACCCAGTACTTC

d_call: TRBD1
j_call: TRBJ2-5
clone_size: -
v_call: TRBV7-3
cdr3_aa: CASSSSGQYQETQYF
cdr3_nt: TGTGCCAGCAGCTCCTCGGGACAGTACCAAGAGACCCAGTACTTC

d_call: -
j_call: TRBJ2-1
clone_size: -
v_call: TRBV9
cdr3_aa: CASSEINNEQFF
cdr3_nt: TGTGCCAGCAGCGAAATAAACAATGAGCAGTTCTTC

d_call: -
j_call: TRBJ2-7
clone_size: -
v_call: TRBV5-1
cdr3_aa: CASSSGTPRGEQYF
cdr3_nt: TGCGCCAGCAGCTCCGGGACCCCAAGAGGCGAGCAGTACTTC

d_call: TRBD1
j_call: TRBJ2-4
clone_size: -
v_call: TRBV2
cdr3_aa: CASSEESDRGYAKNIQYF
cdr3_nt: TGTGCCAGCAGTGAGGAGTCCGACAGGGGGTATGCCAAAAACATTCAGTACTTC

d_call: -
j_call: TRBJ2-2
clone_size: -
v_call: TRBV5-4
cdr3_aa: CASSAGRQRTGELFF
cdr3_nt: TGTGCCAGCAGCGCTGGCCGGCAGAGGACCGGGGAGCTGTTTTTT

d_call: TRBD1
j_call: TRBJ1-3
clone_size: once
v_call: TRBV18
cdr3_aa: CASSRSGGLSGNTIYF
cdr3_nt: TGTGCCAGCTCCCGGTCAGGGGGCCTCTCTGGAAACACCATATATTTT

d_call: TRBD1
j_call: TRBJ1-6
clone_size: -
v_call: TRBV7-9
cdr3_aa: CASSRDRISSYNSPLHF
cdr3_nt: TGTGCCAGCAGCCGGGACAGGATAAGCTCCTATAATTCACCCCTCCACTTT

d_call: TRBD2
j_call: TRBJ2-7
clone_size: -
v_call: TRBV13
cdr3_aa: CASRRRWGLAGAYEQYF
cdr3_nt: TGTGCCAGCAGGCGGCGATGGGGACTAGCGGGGGCCTACGAGCAGTACTTC

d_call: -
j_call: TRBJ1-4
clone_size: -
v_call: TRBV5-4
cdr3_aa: CASSMTTNEKLFF
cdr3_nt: TGTGCCAGCAGCATGACAACTAATGAAAAACTGTTTTTT

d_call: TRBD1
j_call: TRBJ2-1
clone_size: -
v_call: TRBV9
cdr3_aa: CASSTGVGTGSNEQFF
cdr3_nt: TGTGCCAGCAGCACGGGAGTTGGGACAGGTTCCAATGAGCAGTTCTTC

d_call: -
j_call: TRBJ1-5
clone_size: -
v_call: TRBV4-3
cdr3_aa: CASSQDRVQPQHF
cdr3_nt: TGCGCCAGCAGCCAAGATCGGGTTCAGCCCCAGCATTTT

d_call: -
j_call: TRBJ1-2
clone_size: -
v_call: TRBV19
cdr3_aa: CASSNVGTSANYGYTF
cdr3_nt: TGTGCCAGTAGTAACGTCGGGACCTCGGCTAACTATGGCTACACCTTC

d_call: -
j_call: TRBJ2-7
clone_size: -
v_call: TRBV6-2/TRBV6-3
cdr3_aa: CASSPTGYEQYF
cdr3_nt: TGTGCCAGCAGCCCGACAGGCTACGAGCAGTACTTC

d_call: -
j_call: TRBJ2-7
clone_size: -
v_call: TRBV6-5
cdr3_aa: CASTKEVFTYEQYF
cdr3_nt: TGTGCCAGCACCAAGGAGGTATTCACCTACGAGCAGTACTTC

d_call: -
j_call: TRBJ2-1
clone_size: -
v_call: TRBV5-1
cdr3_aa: CASSPSGEGHNEQFF
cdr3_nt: TGCGCCAGCAGCCCGAGCGGAGAGGGCCACAATGAGCAGTTCTTC

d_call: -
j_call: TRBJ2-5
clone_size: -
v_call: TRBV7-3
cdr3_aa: CASSYQGGGMETQYF
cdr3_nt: TGTGCCAGCAGCTATCAGGGTGGGGGAATGGAGACCCAGTACTTC

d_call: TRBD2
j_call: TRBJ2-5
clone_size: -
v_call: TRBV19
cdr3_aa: CASGGSRQETQYF
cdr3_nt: TGTGCCAGTGGCGGGAGCAGACAAGAGACCCAGTACTTC

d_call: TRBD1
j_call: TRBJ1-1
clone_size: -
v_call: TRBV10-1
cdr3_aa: CASTLDRKTEAFF
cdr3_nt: TGCGCCAGCACCTTGGACAGGAAAACTGAAGCTTTCTTT

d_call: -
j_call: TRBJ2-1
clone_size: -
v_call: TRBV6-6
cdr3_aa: CASSSSNTQYNEQFF
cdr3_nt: TGTGCCAGCAGTTCATCTAATACCCAGTACAATGAGCAGTTCTTC

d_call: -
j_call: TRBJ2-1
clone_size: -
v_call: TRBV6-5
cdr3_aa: CASRRNNEQFF
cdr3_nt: TGTGCCAGTCGTAGAAACAATGAGCAGTTCTTC

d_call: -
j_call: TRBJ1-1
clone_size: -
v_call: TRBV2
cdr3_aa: CASSGQKGTEAFF
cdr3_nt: TGTGCCAGCAGTGGGCAAAAGGGCACTGAAGCTTTCTTT

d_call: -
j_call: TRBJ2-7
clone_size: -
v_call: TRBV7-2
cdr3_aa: CASSLAVSSYEQYF
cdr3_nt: TGTGCCAGCAGCTTAGCCGTTAGCTCCTACGAGCAGTACTTC

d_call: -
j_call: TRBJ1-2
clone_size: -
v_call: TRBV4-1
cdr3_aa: CASSQSGGYTF
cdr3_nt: TGCGCCAGCAGCCAAAGTGGGGGCTACACCTTC